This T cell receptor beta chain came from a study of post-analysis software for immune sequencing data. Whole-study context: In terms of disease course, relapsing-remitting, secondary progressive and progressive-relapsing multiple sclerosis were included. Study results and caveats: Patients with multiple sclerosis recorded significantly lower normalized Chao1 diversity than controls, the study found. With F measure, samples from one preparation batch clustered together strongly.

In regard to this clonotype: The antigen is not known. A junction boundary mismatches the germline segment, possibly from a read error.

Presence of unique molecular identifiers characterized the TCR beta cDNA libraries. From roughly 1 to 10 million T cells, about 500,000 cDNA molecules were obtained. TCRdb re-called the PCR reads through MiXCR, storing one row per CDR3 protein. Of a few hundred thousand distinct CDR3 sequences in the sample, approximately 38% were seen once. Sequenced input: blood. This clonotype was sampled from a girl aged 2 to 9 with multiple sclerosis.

CDR3 nucleotide sequence: TGCAGTGTTAGAGAAGGGGGCAATGAGCAGTTCTTC. Its protein is CSVREGGNEQFF. V and J are TRBV20-1 and TRBJ2-1, with D perhaps TRBD1 (6 bases). The germline V gene encodes CDR1 DFQATT and CDR2 SNEGSKA (reference sequence). The CDR3 sequence is 12 residues long.